This T cell receptor (beta chain) was recorded in a study of blood T cell repertoires in COVID-19. Study summary: The analysed material was cDNA or gDNA that came from T cells, B-cell-depleted T cells, or PBMCs.

The germline V gene encodes CDR1 PRHDT and CDR2 FYEKMQ (reference sequence). This CDR3 has 12 residues. Trimming removed 2 bases at V and 6 bases at J, with 8 bases between. Repertoires were generated with immunoSEQ multiplex PCR, while TCRdb's copy carries only in-frame clones and drops some. The repertoire holds under 80,000 clones, around 86% seen once, with around 12% in the top ten. The sequence derives from a human donor in a cohort sampled during active COVID-19. This chain uses TRBV13 with TRBJ2-7; D might be TRBD1 (5 bases). The specimen was peripheral blood. The CDR3 here is CASSLTRAEQYF. CDR3 DNA: TGTGCCAGCAGCTTAACCAGGGCCGAGCAGTACTTC.